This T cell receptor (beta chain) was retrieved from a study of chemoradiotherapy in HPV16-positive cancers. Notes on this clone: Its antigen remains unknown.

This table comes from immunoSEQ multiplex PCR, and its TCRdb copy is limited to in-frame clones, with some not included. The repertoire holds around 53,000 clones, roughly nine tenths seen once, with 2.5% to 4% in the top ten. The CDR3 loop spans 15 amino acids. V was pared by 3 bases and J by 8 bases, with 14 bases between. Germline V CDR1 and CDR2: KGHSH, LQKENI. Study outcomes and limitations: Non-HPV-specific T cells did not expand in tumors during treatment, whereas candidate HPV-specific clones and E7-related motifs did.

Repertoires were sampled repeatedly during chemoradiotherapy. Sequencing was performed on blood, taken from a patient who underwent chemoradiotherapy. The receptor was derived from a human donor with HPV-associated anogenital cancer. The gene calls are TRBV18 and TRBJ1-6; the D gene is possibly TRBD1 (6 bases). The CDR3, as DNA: TGTGCCAGCTCACCCCTGGGGGGCGGAGATTCACCCCTCCACTTT. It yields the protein CASSPLGGGDSPLHF.